The 19 T cell receptor beta chains given below trace back to one sample, sequenced in a study of T-cell reconstitution after alpha-beta-depleted transplantation in children. The TCRbeta library incorporated unique molecular identifiers. TCRdb ran MiXCR on the PCR reads and lists one entry per CDR3 protein. The sample contains approximately 270,000 distinct CDR3 sequences, roughly 25% of which appear only once. Source: PBMCs, mostly from graft donor cells, taken 360 days after TCRalphabeta/CD19-depleted stem cell transplant. The receptors here all came from a female patient under 10 years old who had a stem cell transplant for congenital amegakaryocytic thrombocytopenia, so the T cells may come from the graft donor.

The rearrangement links TRBV7-8 to TRBJ2-5; D unclear. The V gene lost 5 bases and the J gene lost 5 bases, with 30 bases spanning the gap. The germline V gene has CDR1 SGHVS and CDR2 FQNEAQ. The CDR3 consists of 19 residues. CDR3 bases: TGTGCCAGCAGCCGGAGAGGTACTAAGTCACGTGCATTGCCGGAGACCCAGTACTTC. This codes for CASSRRGTKSRALPETQYF.

The rearrangement links TRBV6-6 to TRBJ2-1; D gene unclear. The V gene lost 0 bases and the J gene lost 10 bases, with 7 bases spanning the gap. This CDR3 spans 12 amino acids. Per germline, CDR1 MNHNY and CDR2 SVGAGI (reference sequence). The CDR3 reads CASSYSTLEQFF. The CDR3 DNA reads as TGTGCCAGCAGTTACTCGACGTTAGAGCAGTTCTTC.

This clonotype has a count of ten or more. The genes are TRBV12-3 or TRBV12-4 and TRBJ2-3, with 8 bases identical to TRBD1. Trimming took 3 bases from V and 2 from J; bases not matched to a gene: 4. The CDR3 is 15 residues long. DNA for the CDR3: TGTGCCAGCAGTTTCCAGGGGGCGACCACAGATACGCAGTATTTT. Its translation is CASSFQGATTDTQYF.

The chain joins TRBV27 to TRBJ2-3, with TRBD2 matching over 9 bases. Germline trimming cut 7 bases from V and 8 bases from J; bases unmatched to any gene: 10. The CDR3 covers 14 residues. Germline CDR1 and CDR2: MNHEY and SMNVEV (reference sequence). CDR3: CASNRREGLGTQYF. CDR3 DNA: TGTGCCAGCAATCGGCGGGAGGGCCTAGGTACGCAGTATTTT.

This clonotype has just a few counts. V gene TRBV6-1 combines with J gene TRBJ1-3; no reliable D call. Germline loops: CDR1 MNHNS, CDR2 SASEGT. This CDR3 is built from 16 residues. V was trimmed by 5 bases and J by 0 bases, leaving 14 bases between them. This CDR3 reads CASSPIRPNSGNTIYF. CDR3 bases: TGTGCCAGCAGTCCAATCCGACCTAACTCTGGAAACACCATATATTTT.

This clonotype was seen more than once but under ten times. This sequence joins TRBV15 and TRBJ2-3; 16 nucleotides align to TRBD2. V lost 2 bases, J lost 4 bases, and 9 bases stayed unmatched. The CDR3 runs to 19 residues. From germline, CDR1 is LNHNV and CDR2 YYDKDF (reference sequence). The CDR3 DNA sequence: TGTGCCACCAGCAGATCTCTGGGACTAGCGGGAGGGTTTGCAGATACGCAGTATTTT. It encodes CATSRSLGLAGGFADTQYF.

The V call is TRBV5-1, the J call TRBJ2-6, with D perhaps TRBD2 (5 bases). Germline V gene lookup returns CDR1 SGHRS and CDR2 YFSETQ. The CDR3 length is 17 residues. Trimming cost V 1 base and J 0 bases, with 11 bases left between them. The CDR3 DNA reads TGCGCCAGCAGCTTGTCCGGGAAGAGCTCTGGGGCCAACGTCCTGACTTTC. Its protein product is CASSLSGKSSGANVLTF.

This clonotype has only a few counts. The J gene is TRBJ2-7, the V gene TRBV20-1, with D possibly called TRBD1 or TRBD2 (5 bases each). The CDR3 runs 15 residues. In germline, CDR1 is DFQATT, CDR2 SNEGSKA (reference sequence). Trimming took off 1 base at V and 4 bases at J, with 17 bases between the two ends. The CDR3 DNA is TGCAGTGCTAGAGCGGGACGGAGCCTCGTTTACGAGCAGTACTTC. Protein product: CSARAGRSLVYEQYF.

This clonotype was detected a few times. The CDR3 bases are TGCATCGTTAGCGGCTACAATGAGCAGTTCTTC. Residues: CIVSGYNEQFF. The chain links TRBV20-1 to TRBJ2-1; possibly TRBD2 for D (6 bases). This CDR3 has 11 residues. Germline V gene lookup returns CDR1 DFQATT and CDR2 SNEGSKA (reference sequence).

This clonotype was picked up a small number of times. The chain links TRBV9 to TRBJ2-2; maybe TRBD2 (5 bases). In germline, CDR1 is SGDLS, CDR2 YYNGEE. V dropped 0 bases and J dropped 6 bases, with 12 bases sitting between them. This CDR3 spans 15 amino acids. The CDR3, as DNA: TGTGCCAGCAGCGTAGACCCTAGCAACCCCGGGGAGCTGTTTTTT. This translates into CASSVDPSNPGELFF. Complete variable domain (other parts from reference TRBV9 and TRBJ2-2): DSGVTQTPKHLITATGQRVTLRCSPRSGDLSVYWYQQSLDQGLQFLIQYYNGEERAKGNILERFSAQQFPDLHSELNLSSLELGDSALYFCASSVDPSNPGELFFGEGSRLTVL.

This clonotype was recorded at least ten times. In nucleotides, the CDR3 is TGCGCCAGCAGCTTCGAGGGATCCCCTCAAAACATTCAGTACTTC. Translated: CASSFEGSPQNIQYF. The chain joins TRBV5-1 to TRBJ2-4, with D tentatively TRBD2 (5 bases). CDR3 size: 15 residues. CDR1 and CDR2 (germline): SGHRS, YFSETQ. V was shortened by 2 bases and J by 5 bases, with 14 bases between the two germline ends.

This clonotype was seen only a few times. J is TRBJ1-2 and V is TRBV28, with TRBD1 matching over 7 bases. This CDR3 has 15 residues. J lost 5 bases, V lost 4 bases, and 10 bases had no gene match. CDR1 is MDHEN and CDR2 is SYDVKM in the germline V gene. This CDR3 reads CASSSRWTGYYGYTF. For the CDR3, the DNA is TGTGCCAGCAGTTCACGGTGGACAGGATATTATGGCTACACCTTC.

The V call is TRBV6-2 or TRBV6-3, the J call TRBJ1-5; D perhaps matches TRBD1 (5 bases). From germline, CDR1 is MNHEY and CDR2 SVGEGT. The V gene lost 2 bases and the J gene lost 4 bases, with 18 bases spanning the gap. The CDR3 runs 17 residues. CDR3 region: CASSYRDHILRNQPQHF. CDR3 DNA sequence: TGTGCCAGCAGTTACAGGGACCACATATTAAGAAATCAGCCCCAGCATTTT.

V gene TRBV6-1 combines with J gene TRBJ1-2; 8 nucleotides line up with TRBD1. This CDR3 contains 13 residues. Germline V gene sequence: CDR1 MNHNS, CDR2 SASEGT. The trim removed 6 bases at V and 3 bases at J, leaving 3 bases unmatched. The CDR3 DNA sequence: TGTGCCAGCAGGCAGACAGGGGACTATGGCTACACCTTC. Translated, it gives CASRQTGDYGYTF.

The rearrangement uses TRBV29-1 and TRBJ2-1; possibly TRBD1 for D (6 bases). The CDR3 is 11 amino acids. Trimming took off 3 bases at V and 6 bases at J, with 6 bases between the two ends. CDR1 is SQVTM, CDR2 ANQGSEA, per germline. The CDR3 region is CSVDRGNEQFF. The CDR3 nucleotides read TGCAGCGTTGACAGGGGCAATGAGCAGTTCTTC.

This clonotype turned up a few times. The gene calls are TRBV6-6 and TRBJ1-1, with 7 bases aligning to TRBD1. The germline CDR1 and CDR2 sequences are MNHNY and SVGAGI (reference sequence). V trimming: 8 bases; J trimming: 4 bases; junction bases outside the gene matches: 7. This CDR3 has 13 residues. The CDR3 is CASFLQGTTEAFF. DNA for the CDR3: TGTGCCAGCTTTTTACAGGGGACCACTGAAGCTTTCTTT.

There are a few counts of this clonotype. This chain joins TRBV9 and TRBJ2-5, with D perhaps matching TRBD1 (5 bases). Germline lookup yields CDR1 SGDLS and CDR2 YYNGEE. This CDR3 region has 16 residues. Trimming shortened V by 3 bases and J by 4 bases, and 19 bases separated the two germline ends. CDR3 bases: TGTGCCAGCAGCGAGAGAATGACAGCTATGGGAGAGACCCAGTACTTC. This sequence encodes CASSERMTAMGETQYF.

This clonotype was picked up a small number of times. The genes are TRBV4-1 and TRBJ2-7; D is unclear. Germline V lookup: CDR1 MGHRA, CDR2 YSYEKL. V was trimmed by 3 bases and J by 3 bases, leaving 12 bases between them. The CDR3 runs 14 residues. CDR3 sequence (DNA): TGCGCCAGCAGCCAGGTCGACCCTAACTACGAGCAGTACTTC. Protein: CASSQVDPNYEQYF.

This clonotype came up a few times. One junction end does not reproduce the germline sequence, and a read error may be involved. The rearrangement links TRBV3-1 to TRBJ2-1, with unresolved D. The CDR3 extends over 12 amino acids. CDR1 and CDR2 (germline): LGHDT, YNNKEL (reference sequence). The CDR3 region is CASSLGAAAHHF. The CDR3, as DNA: TGTGCCAGCAGCCTTGGAGCAGCCGCCCACCACTTC.